This T cell receptor beta chain stems from a study of Ad26.COV2.S vaccination and SARS-CoV-2 variants. Treatment noted: 19 received Ad26.COV2.S at low or high dose, single or two shots; a few received placebo; per-sample allocation not given. Material that was analyzed had been drawn on day 63 after the first vaccine or placebo injection. Per germline, CDR1 MRHNA and CDR2 SNTAGT. Trimming shortened V by 0 bases and J by 7 bases, and 10 bases separated the two germline ends. CDR3 length equals 15 residues. The repertoire was sequenced with immunoSEQ multiplex PCR; TCRdb's copy has only in-frame clones and lacks some. The table shows a few hundred thousand clones, with about 80% occurring only once.

The chain couples TRBV6-4 to TRBJ1-6, with D possibly matching TRBD1 (5 bases). The clonotype originates from a person aged 18 to 65 who received the Ad26.COV2.S COVID-19 vaccine or a placebo. The sample in question was peripheral blood, obtained in a trial of Ad26.COV2.S vaccine versus placebo. Written as DNA, the CDR3 is TGTGCCAGCAGTGACTCGGCAGGGCCAAATTCACCCCTCCACTTT. It specifies CASSDSAGPNSPLHF.